These 9 T cell receptor beta chains came from one sample sequenced in a study of shared clonotypes between healthy human individuals. Profiled with immunoSEQ multiplex PCR; TCRdb holds only in-frame clones, not every one. This table has about 1 million clones, under 80% appearing once. The sample was memory CD4+ T cells sorted from blood. Subset: CD45RA-negative fraction. Source of these receptors: a young man in good health.

The chain recombines TRBV2 with TRBJ1-2, with D hard to call. The germline V and J ends were trimmed by 4 bases and 7 bases, with 19 bases remaining between them. The CDR3 is 15 residues long. The germline V gene encodes CDR1 SNHLY and CDR2 FYNNEI. The CDR3 DNA reads as TGTGCCAGCAGTGGAGCGATGGGGTTAAGTGCTGGCTACACCTTC. It specifies CASSGAMGLSAGYTF.

The genes are TRBV9 and TRBJ1-6, with unresolved D. Trimming left V 0 bases short and J 7 bases short, with 11 bases between. CDR3 length: 15 amino acids. CDR1 is SGDLS and CDR2 is YYNGEE in the germline V gene. The CDR3: CASSVGVTGNSPLHF. The CDR3 nucleotides are TGTGCCAGCAGCGTAGGGGTCACGGGAAATTCACCCCTCCACTTT.

This clone was seen at least ten times. The rearrangement links TRBV11-1 to TRBJ1-2; no reliable D call. The CDR3 contains 13 residues. CDR1 and CDR2 from the germline V gene are SGHAT and FQDESV (reference sequence). Trimming took 3 bases from V and 4 from J, leaving 9 bases between them. DNA of the CDR3: TGTGCCAGCAGCTTGACTAGTGCCTATGGCTACACCTTC. This codes for CASSLTSAYGYTF. Full variable domain (remainder filled in from reference TRBV11-1 and TRBJ1-2): EAEVAQSPRYKITEKSQAVAFWCDPISGHATLYWYRQILGQGPELLVQFQDESVVDDSQLPKDRFSAERLKGVDSTLKIQPAELGDSAMYLCASSLTSAYGYTFGSGTRLTVV.

V gene TRBV7-9 combines with J gene TRBJ2-7; 9 nucleotides line up with TRBD1. With V trimmed by 1 base and J by 5 bases, 3 bases remained unmatched. The germline V gene has CDR1 SEHNR and CDR2 FQNEAQ (reference sequence). The CDR3 spans 14 residues. CDR3 DNA sequence: TGTGCCAGCAGCTTAGACAGGGGGCGAGACGAGCAGTACTTC. Translation: CASSLDRGRDEQYF.

V gene TRBV5-6 combines with J gene TRBJ2-3; perhaps TRBD2 as D (5 bases). From germline, CDR1 is SGHDT and CDR2 YYEEEE. The V end lost 2 bases, the J end lost 3 bases, and 13 bases lay between the germline ends. The CDR3 sequence is 15 residues long. The CDR3 bases are TGTGCCAGCAGCTTCGACTACCTGGGAACAGATACGCAGTATTTT. This gives the protein CASSFDYLGTDTQYF.

This clone was seen only once. The chain joins TRBV7-9 to TRBJ2-1; D is possibly TRBD1 (6 bases). The CDR3 length is 16 residues. V was cut by 4 bases and J by 0 bases, with 13 bases left in between. Germline loops: CDR1 SEHNR, CDR2 FQNEAQ (reference sequence). In DNA form, the CDR3 reads TGTGCCAGCAGCTCAGGGGACGCCAGCTCCTACAATGAGCAGTTCTTC. Amino acid sequence: CASSSGDASSYNEQFF.

Notes on this clone: Other DNA sequences in this specimen translate into the identical CDR3. V and J are TRBV18 and TRBJ2-5, with TRBD2 matching over 7 bases. V dropped 0 bases and J dropped 3; count of bases not matched to a gene: 1. The CDR3 extends over 14 amino acids. The germline V gene has CDR1 KGHSH and CDR2 LQKENI. The CDR3 reads CASSPPGGKETQYF. DNA of the CDR3: TGTGCCAGCTCACCACCGGGAGGGAAAGAGACCCAGTACTTC.

This clone was seen a handful of times. V usage is TRBV10-3 and J usage is TRBJ2-5, with 8 bases lining up with TRBD2. CDR1 ENHRY and CDR2 SYGVKD come from the germline V gene. V dropped 7 bases and J dropped 1; count of bases not matched to a gene: 11. The CDR3 extends over 16 amino acids. In DNA form, the CDR3 reads TGTGCCATCAACTCGGGGATAGCGGGACTCCAAGAGACCCAGTACTTC. Translating it yields CAINSGIAGLQETQYF.

This chain connects TRBV5-1 to TRBJ2-3, with 10 positions matching TRBD1. The V gene end was trimmed by 1 base and the J gene end by 4 bases; junction bases not matched to a gene: 6. The CDR3 has 16 amino acids. Per germline, CDR1 SGHRS and CDR2 YFSETQ. The CDR3 protein is CASSLNGDRGADTQYF. CDR3 coding DNA: TGCGCCAGCAGCTTGAATGGGGACAGGGGTGCAGATACGCAGTATTTT.